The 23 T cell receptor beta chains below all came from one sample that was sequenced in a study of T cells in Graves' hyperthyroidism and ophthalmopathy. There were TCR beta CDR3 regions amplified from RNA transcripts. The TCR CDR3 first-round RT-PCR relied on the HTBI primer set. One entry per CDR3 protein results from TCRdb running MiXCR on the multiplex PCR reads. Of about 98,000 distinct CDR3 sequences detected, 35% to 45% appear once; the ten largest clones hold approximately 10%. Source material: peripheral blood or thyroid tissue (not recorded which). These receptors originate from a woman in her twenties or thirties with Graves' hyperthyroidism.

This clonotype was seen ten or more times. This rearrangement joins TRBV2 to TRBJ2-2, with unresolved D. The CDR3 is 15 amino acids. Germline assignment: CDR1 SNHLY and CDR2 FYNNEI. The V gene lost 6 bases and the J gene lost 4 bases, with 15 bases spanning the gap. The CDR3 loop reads CASSPNTISTGELFF. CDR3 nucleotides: TGTGCCAGCAGCCCGAACACTATATCCACCGGGGAGCTGTTTTTT.

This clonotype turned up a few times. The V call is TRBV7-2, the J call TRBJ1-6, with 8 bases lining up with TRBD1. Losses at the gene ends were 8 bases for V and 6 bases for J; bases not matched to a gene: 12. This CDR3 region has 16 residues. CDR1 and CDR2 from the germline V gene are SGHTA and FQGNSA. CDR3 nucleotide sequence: TGTGCCAGCTCGCCAAACTACAGGGGGGGTAATTCACCCCTCCACTTT. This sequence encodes CASSPNYRGGNSPLHF.

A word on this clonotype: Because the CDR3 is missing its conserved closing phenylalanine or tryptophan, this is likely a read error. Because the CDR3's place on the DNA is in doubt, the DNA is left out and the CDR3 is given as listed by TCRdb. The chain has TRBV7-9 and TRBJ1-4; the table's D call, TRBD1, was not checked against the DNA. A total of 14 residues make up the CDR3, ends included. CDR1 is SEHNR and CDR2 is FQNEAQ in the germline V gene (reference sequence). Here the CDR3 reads CASSPGQGNEKLLS.

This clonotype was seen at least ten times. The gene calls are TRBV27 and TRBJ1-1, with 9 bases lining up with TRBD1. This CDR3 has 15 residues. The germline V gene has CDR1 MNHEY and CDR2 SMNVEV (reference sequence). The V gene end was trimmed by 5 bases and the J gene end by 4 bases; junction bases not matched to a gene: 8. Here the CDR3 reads CASSIAGTGFTEAFF. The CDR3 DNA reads TGTGCCAGCAGTATCGCCGGGACAGGGTTCACTGAAGCTTTCTTT.

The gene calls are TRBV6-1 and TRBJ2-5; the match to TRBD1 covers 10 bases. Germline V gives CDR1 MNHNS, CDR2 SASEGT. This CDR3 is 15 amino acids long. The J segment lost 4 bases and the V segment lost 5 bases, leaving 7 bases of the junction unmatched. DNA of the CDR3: TGTGCCAGCAGTCCCGGGACAGGGGTCGGAGAGACCCAGTACTTC. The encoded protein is CASSPGTGVGETQYF.

CDR3 residues: CSAPGLAGSPYF. The DNA of the CDR3 is TGCAGTGCCCCGGGACTAGCGGGAAGTCCGTACTTC. V gene TRBV20-1 combines with J gene TRBJ2-7; 13 bases fit TRBD2. Trimming took 6 bases from V and 12 from J; bases not matched to a gene: 8. The germline V gene has CDR1 DFQATT and CDR2 SNEGSKA (reference sequence). The CDR3 has 12 residues.

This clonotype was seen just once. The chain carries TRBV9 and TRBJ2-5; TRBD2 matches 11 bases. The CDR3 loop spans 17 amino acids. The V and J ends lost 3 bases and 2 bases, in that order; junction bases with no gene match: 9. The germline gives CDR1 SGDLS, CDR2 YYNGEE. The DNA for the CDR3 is TGTGCCAGCAGCGCCAAGGGACTAGCGGCCGATCAAGAGACCCAGTACTTC. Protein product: CASSAKGLAADQETQYF.

CDR3: CSVDQASSSVAPYEQYF. The CDR3 DNA sequence: TGCAGCGTTGATCAGGCCAGCAGCTCAGTCGCCCCCTACGAGCAGTACTTC. V gene TRBV29-1 combines with J gene TRBJ2-7; D is uncertain. The CDR3 is 17 residues long. CDR1 is SQVTM, CDR2 ANQGSEA, per germline. The ends were cut back, 3 bases at V and 2 bases at J, with 23 bases in the middle.

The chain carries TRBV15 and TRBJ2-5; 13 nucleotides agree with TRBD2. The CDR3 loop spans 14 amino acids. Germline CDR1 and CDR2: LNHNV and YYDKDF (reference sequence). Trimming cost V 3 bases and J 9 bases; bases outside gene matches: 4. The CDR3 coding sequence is TGTGCCACCAGCAGCCCCACTAGCGGGAGGGCCCAGTACTTC. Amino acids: CATSSPTSGRAQYF.

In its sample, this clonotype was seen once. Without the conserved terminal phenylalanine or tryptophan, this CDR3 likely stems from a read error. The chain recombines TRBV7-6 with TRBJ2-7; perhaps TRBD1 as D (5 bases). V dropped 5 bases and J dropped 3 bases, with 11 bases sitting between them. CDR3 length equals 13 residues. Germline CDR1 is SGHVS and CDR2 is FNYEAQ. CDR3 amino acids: CASSAGPNYEQYS. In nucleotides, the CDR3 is TGTGCCAGCAGCGCAGGGCCCAACTACGAGCAGTACTCC.

The CDR3 here is CASSAQGMRGAFF. CDR3 sequence (DNA): TGTGCCAGCAGCGCGCAGGGGATGAGGGGAGCTTTCTTT. The V call is TRBV11-2, the J call TRBJ1-1; possible D gene TRBD1, 6 bases. The CDR3 contains 13 residues. Germline V CDR1 and CDR2: SGHAT, FQNNGV. V was shortened by 5 bases and J by 10 bases, with 17 bases between the two germline ends.

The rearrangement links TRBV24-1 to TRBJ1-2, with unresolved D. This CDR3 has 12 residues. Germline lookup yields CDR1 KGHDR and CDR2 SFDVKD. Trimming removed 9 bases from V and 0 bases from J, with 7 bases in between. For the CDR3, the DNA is TGTGCCACCTCTCGAACTAACTATGGCTACACCTTC. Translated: CATSRTNYGYTF.

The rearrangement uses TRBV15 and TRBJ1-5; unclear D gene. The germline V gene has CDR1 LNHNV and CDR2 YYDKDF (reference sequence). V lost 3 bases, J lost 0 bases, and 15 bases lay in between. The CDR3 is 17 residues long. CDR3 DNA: TGTGCCACCAGCAGTTTTGCGGGAGCCAATAGCAATCAGCCCCAGCATTTT. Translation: CATSSFAGANSNQPQHF.

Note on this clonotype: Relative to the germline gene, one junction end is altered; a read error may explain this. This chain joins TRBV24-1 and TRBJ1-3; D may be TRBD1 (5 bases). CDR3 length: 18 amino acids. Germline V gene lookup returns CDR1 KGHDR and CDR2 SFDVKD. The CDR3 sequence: CASSDCMSGRLSGNTIYF. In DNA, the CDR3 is TGTGCCAGCAGTGATTGCATGTCGGGGCGCCTCTCTGGAAACACCATATATTTT.

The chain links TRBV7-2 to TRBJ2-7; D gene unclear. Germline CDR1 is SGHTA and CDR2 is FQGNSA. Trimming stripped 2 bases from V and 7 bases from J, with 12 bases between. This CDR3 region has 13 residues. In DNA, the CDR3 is TGTGCCAGCAGCTTAACTAAAGCCGGGGAGCAGTACTTC. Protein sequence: CASSLTKAGEQYF.

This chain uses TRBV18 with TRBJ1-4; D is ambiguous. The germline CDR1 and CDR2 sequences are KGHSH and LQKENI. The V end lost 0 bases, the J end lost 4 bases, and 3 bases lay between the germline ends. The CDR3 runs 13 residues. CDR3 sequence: CASSPPNNEKLFF. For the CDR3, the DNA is TGTGCCAGCTCACCACCCAATAATGAAAAACTGTTTTTT. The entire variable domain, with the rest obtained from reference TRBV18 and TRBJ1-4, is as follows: NAGVMQNPRHLVRRRGQEARLRCSPMKGHSHVYWYRQLPEEGLKFMVYLQKENIIDESGMPKERFSAEFPKEGPSILRIQQVVRGDSAAYFCASSPPNNEKLFFGSGTQLSVL.

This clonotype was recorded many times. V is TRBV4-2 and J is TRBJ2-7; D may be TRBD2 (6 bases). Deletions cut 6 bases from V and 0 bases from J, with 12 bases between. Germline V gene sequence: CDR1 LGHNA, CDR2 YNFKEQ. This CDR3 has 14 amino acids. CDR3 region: CASRLGGDSYEQYF. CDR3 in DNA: TGTGCCAGCAGACTCGGCGGGGACTCCTACGAGCAGTACTTC.

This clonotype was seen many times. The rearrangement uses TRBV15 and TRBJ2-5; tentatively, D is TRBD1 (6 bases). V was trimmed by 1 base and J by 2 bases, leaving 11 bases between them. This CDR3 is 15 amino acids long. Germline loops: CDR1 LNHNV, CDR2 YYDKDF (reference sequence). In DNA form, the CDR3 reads TGTGCCACCAGCAGAGCCGGCAGGGGACAAGAGACCCAGTACTTC. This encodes CATSRAGRGQETQYF.

The CDR3 region has the DNA TGTGCTGTATTGCCCCCGGTAGGGGAAGACACCGGGGAGCTGTTTTTT. This codes for CAVLPPVGEDTGELFF. The rearrangement uses TRBV28 and TRBJ2-2; possible D gene TRBD1, 5 bases. CDR1 is MDHEN and CDR2 is SYDVKM in the germline V gene. The CDR3 sequence is 16 residues long.

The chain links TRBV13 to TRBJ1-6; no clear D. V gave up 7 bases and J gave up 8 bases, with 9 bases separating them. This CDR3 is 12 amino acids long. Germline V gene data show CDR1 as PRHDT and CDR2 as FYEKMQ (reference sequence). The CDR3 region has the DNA TGTGCCAGCACCCGGAGGGATTCACCCCTCCACTTT. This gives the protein CASTRRDSPLHF.

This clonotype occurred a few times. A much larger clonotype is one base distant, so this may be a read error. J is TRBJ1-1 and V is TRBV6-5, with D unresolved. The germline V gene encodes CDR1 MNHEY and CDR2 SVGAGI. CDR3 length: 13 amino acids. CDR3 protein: CAGSYRGLAEAFF. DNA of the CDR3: TGTGCCGGCAGTTACCGAGGGTTGGCTGAAGCTTTCTTT.

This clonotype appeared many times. The CDR3 protein is CASSFMTGGNTEAFF. CDR3 coding DNA: TGCGCCAGCAGCTTCATGACAGGGGGGAACACTGAAGCTTTCTTT. The J gene is TRBJ1-1, the V gene TRBV5-1, with 9 bases that match TRBD1. Germline lookup yields CDR1 SGHRS and CDR2 YFSETQ. Unmatched junction bases numbered 3, after V lost 2 bases and J lost 1 base. The CDR3 is made up of 15 amino acids.

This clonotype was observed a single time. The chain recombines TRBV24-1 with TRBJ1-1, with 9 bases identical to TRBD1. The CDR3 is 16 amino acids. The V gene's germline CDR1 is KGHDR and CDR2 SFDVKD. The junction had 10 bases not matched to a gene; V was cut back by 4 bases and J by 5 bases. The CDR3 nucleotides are TGTGCCACCAGTGACCAAACCGGGACAGGGCAAACTGAAGCTTTCTTT. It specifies CATSDQTGTGQTEAFF.